This TCR beta chain was captured by sequencing in a study of T-cell memory formation after mild COVID-19. This clonotype was seen a few times. One entry per CDR3 protein results from TCRdb running MiXCR on the 5' RACE reads. Of hundreds of thousands of distinct CDR3 sequences detected, more than 15% appear once; the ten largest clones hold around 22%. Specimen: PBMCs or a T cell subset sorted from them (not recorded which). The TCR sequence derives from a man aged 18 to 35 who had mild COVID-19 (a few samples of this study predate the infection). Cell type and time point are not known.

This chain's CDR3 is CASSQVNGEQFF. The CDR3 DNA follows: TGCGCCAGCAGCCAAGTTAACGGTGAGCAGTTCTTC. The rearrangement joins TRBV4-3 to TRBJ2-1; no definite D call. CDR3 size: 12 residues. Germline V gene lookup returns CDR1 LGHNA and CDR2 YSLEER. Deletions cut 1 base from V and 9 bases from J, with 7 bases between.